This entry lists 21 T cell receptor beta chains sequenced from one sample in a study of shared clonotypes between healthy human individuals. Produced via immunoSEQ multiplex PCR; TCRdb's table is partial and in-frame only. The data hold approximately 1.9 million clones, with 93% observed a single time. Selected positively for CCR7 and CD45RO-negative, naive CD8 cells excluded terminally differentiated effector memory CD45RA+ cells. The sample taken for sequencing was naive CD8+ T cells from PBMCs. The receptor set was obtained from a man aged 18 to 29 in good health. Some clones in this sample may be carry-over from other donors' samples.

The chain couples TRBV27 to TRBJ2-1, with a possible D match to TRBD2 (6 bases). Trimming removed 4 bases at V and 8 bases at J, with 12 bases between. The germline CDR1 and CDR2 sequences are MNHEY and SMNVEV (reference sequence). The CDR3 has 13 amino acids. The CDR3 sequence: CASSSTGTDEQFF. The DNA for the CDR3 is TGTGCCAGCAGTTCGACCGGGACTGATGAGCAGTTCTTC.

The rearrangement joins TRBV5-4 to TRBJ1-1; D call uncertain. The CDR3 extends over 16 amino acids. The V gene lost 2 bases and the J gene lost 5 bases, with 19 bases spanning the gap. Germline CDR1 and CDR2: SGHNT and YYREEE (reference sequence). The CDR3 region is CASSLLQVREVTEAFF. In DNA form, the CDR3 reads TGTGCCAGCAGCTTACTGCAGGTCCGGGAGGTGACTGAAGCTTTCTTT.

The chain combines TRBV13 with TRBJ2-7; the match to TRBD2 covers 14 bases. The J segment lost 9 bases and the V segment lost 5 bases, leaving 15 bases of the junction unmatched. CDR1 is PRHDT and CDR2 is FYEKMQ in the germline V gene (reference sequence). The length of the CDR3 is 17 residues. In nucleotides, the CDR3 is TGTGCCAGCAGCCCGCCCTCTCTGGGACTAGCGGGAGAGGGGCAGTACTTC. As protein: CASSPPSLGLAGEGQYF.

With respect to this clone: Other DNA sequences within the sample encode an identical CDR3. The chain recombines TRBV6-5 with TRBJ2-7; a possible D gene is TRBD2 (5 bases). Trimming took 5 bases from V and 2 from J, leaving 13 bases between them. CDR1 and CDR2 (germline): MNHEY, SVGAGI. CDR3 length: 14 residues. The CDR3 coding sequence is TGTGCCAGCAGTCCGCGGCGGGCCGCCTACGAGCAGTACTTC. Translation gives CASSPRRAAYEQYF.

The chain joins TRBV4-3 to TRBJ2-2; D is perhaps TRBD2 (5 bases). The CDR3 covers 16 residues. Germline V gene lookup returns CDR1 LGHNA and CDR2 YSLEER. The V and J ends lost 0 bases and 1 base respectively, with 9 bases between them. The CDR3 spells CASSQDRGLNTGELFF. As DNA, the CDR3 is TGCGCCAGCAGCCAAGACCGGGGATTGAACACCGGGGAGCTGTTTTTT.

This clone is a singleton in its sample. V gene TRBV2 combines with J gene TRBJ2-1; 8 bases map to TRBD2. CDR1 is SNHLY, CDR2 FYNNEI, per germline. Losses at the gene ends were 7 bases for V and 5 bases for J; bases not matched to a gene: 10. The CDR3 is 15 amino acids. In nucleotides, the CDR3 is TGTGCCAGCATAGGACTAGCAGCACCCAACAATGAGCAGTTCTTC. This gives the protein CASIGLAAPNNEQFF.

To note about this clone: The same CDR3 is also encoded by other DNA sequences in this sample. The CDR3 spells CAWSVLAGGDTQYF. In DNA form, the CDR3 reads TGTGCCTGGAGTGTACTCGCAGGGGGAGATACGCAGTATTTT. The chain has TRBV30 and TRBJ2-3; 7 positions match TRBD1. The CDR3 contains 14 residues. V gave up 0 bases and J gave up 5 bases; unmatched junction bases: 5. Germline V lookup: CDR1 GTSNPN, CDR2 SVGIG (reference sequence).

V is TRBV4-1 and J is TRBJ2-1, with D possibly TRBD2 on 6 matching bases. The CDR3 contains 13 residues. The germline gives CDR1 MGHRA, CDR2 YSYEKL. The V and J ends lost 4 bases and 2 bases respectively, with 6 bases between them. The CDR3: CASSRGTYNEQFF. The CDR3 region has the DNA TGCGCCAGCAGCCGCGGGACCTACAATGAGCAGTTCTTC.

In regard to this clone: The junction differs from germline at one of its ends, possibly a read error. CDR3: CSAWTGRDKHF. Written as DNA, the CDR3 is TGCAGTGCATGGACAGGGAGGGACAAACACTTC. The gene calls are TRBV20-1 and TRBJ2-5; D might be TRBD1 (8 bases). Per germline, CDR1 DFQATT and CDR2 SNEGSKA (reference sequence). CDR3 length equals 11 residues.

This chain links TRBV28 with TRBJ2-1, with 9 bases lining up with TRBD2. Germline V CDR1 and CDR2: MDHEN, SYDVKM. This CDR3 is 15 amino acids long. J lost 8 bases, V lost 3 bases, and 8 bases had no gene match. The CDR3 reads CASSFLAGHRDEQFF. The DNA for the CDR3 is TGTGCCAGCAGTTTCCTAGCGGGACATCGAGATGAGCAGTTCTTC.

This clone appeared once. The V call is TRBV6-5, the J call TRBJ1-5, with D perhaps matching TRBD1 (6 bases). V lost 3 bases, J lost 4 bases, and 10 bases lay in between. The CDR3 totals 14 residues. The germline V gene has CDR1 MNHEY and CDR2 SVGAGI. CDR3 protein: CASSYGGANQPQHF. CDR3 DNA: TGTGCCAGCAGTTATGGGGGGGCTAATCAGCCCCAGCATTTT.

The V call is TRBV13, the J call TRBJ2-1, with TRBD2 identical over 7 bases. V shed 6 bases and J 6 bases; nucleotides not matched to a gene: 14. Germline CDR1 is PRHDT and CDR2 is FYEKMQ (reference sequence). This CDR3 spans 16 amino acids. The chain's CDR3 is CASRKIGEGLANEQFF. The CDR3 DNA is TGTGCCAGCAGAAAAATAGGGGAGGGGCTTGCCAATGAGCAGTTCTTC.

The chain combines TRBV4-3 with TRBJ2-7; D is undetermined. Germline assignment: CDR1 LGHNA and CDR2 YSLEER. CDR3 size: 14 residues. V dropped 1 base and J dropped 1 base, with 8 bases sitting between them. The DNA for the CDR3 is TGCGCCAGCAGCCAAGTTGTCAGATCCTACGAGCAGTACTTC. Its protein is CASSQVVRSYEQYF.

This clone was picked up one time. This sequence joins TRBV6-4 and TRBJ1-4, with 7 bases that match TRBD1. The germline V gene encodes CDR1 MRHNA and CDR2 SNTAGT. Trimming took 2 bases from V and 8 from J; bases not matched to a gene: 2. The CDR3 spans 13 residues. CDR3 nucleotides: TGTGCCAGCAGTGACCGCAGGGGGGAAAAACTGTTTTTT. Encoded protein: CASSDRRGEKLFF.

The chain couples TRBV5-5 to TRBJ2-2, with no clear D. This CDR3 has 17 amino acids. V was shortened by 0 bases and J by 1 base, with 13 bases between the two germline ends. Germline V CDR1 and CDR2: SGHKS, YYEKEE (reference sequence). The CDR3 coding sequence is TGTGCCAGCAGCTTGGCCAAGAAACGGGTGAACACCGGGGAGCTGTTTTTT. It specifies CASSLAKKRVNTGELFF.

The chain carries TRBV5-1 and TRBJ1-1; D unresolved. V lost 0 bases, J lost 0 bases, and 9 bases lay in between. The germline CDR1 and CDR2 sequences are SGHRS and YFSETQ. The CDR3 consists of 15 residues. The CDR3 is CASSLAAGMNTEAFF. In DNA form, the CDR3 reads TGCGCCAGCAGCTTGGCCGCGGGGATGAACACTGAAGCTTTCTTT.

The CDR3 nucleotides read TGTGCCAGTAGTGCACAGAATTACCGCGGGAGGAGCTCCTACGAGCAGTACTTC. Amino acids: CASSAQNYRGRSSYEQYF. V usage is TRBV19 and J usage is TRBJ2-7; 8 bases map to TRBD2. CDR3 length: 18 residues. The trim removed 5 bases at V and 0 bases at J, leaving 15 bases unmatched. Germline CDR1 LNHDA, CDR2 SQIVND (reference sequence). Filled out from reference TRBV19 and TRBJ2-7, the complete variable domain reads DGGITQSPKYLFRKEGQNVTLSCEQNLNHDAMYWYRQDPGQGLRLIYYSQIVNDFQKGDIAEGYSVSREKKESFPLTVTSAQKNPTAFYLCASSAQNYRGRSSYEQYFGPGTRLTVT.

This chain links TRBV11-2 with TRBJ2-1, with TRBD2 matching over 9 bases. Germline trimming cut 4 bases from V and 6 bases from J; bases unmatched to any gene: 13. Germline V gene sequence: CDR1 SGHAT, CDR2 FQNNGV. The CDR3 extends over 17 amino acids. CDR3 sequence: CASSYTLAGVNGNEQFF. The CDR3 DNA follows: TGTGCCAGCAGCTACACCTTAGCGGGAGTAAACGGCAATGAGCAGTTCTTC.

The chain is built from TRBV27 and TRBJ1-2, with a possible D match to TRBD1 (5 bases). The CDR3 loop spans 15 amino acids. Germline assignment: CDR1 MNHEY and CDR2 SMNVEV (reference sequence). V lost 3 bases and J lost 3, with 14 bases in between. CDR3 sequence reads: CASSLQGGQYYGYTF. For the CDR3, the DNA is TGTGCCAGCAGTTTGCAGGGTGGGCAGTACTATGGCTACACCTTC.

A note on this clone: The sample carries other DNA sequences with the same CDR3. The chain joins TRBV27 to TRBJ1-1, with TRBD1 as a possible D gene (5 bases). Germline-derived CDR1 and CDR2 are MNHEY and SMNVEV (reference sequence). V lost 3 bases, J lost 3 bases, and 8 bases lay in between. The CDR3 is 13 amino acids. CDR3: CASSLGRYTEAFF. Here the CDR3 DNA reads TGTGCCAGCAGTTTGGGGCGGTACACTGAAGCTTTCTTT.

The chain is built from TRBV7-6 and TRBJ2-7, with 8 bases identical to TRBD1. This CDR3 comprises 17 residues. Looked up from germline, CDR1 is SGHVS and CDR2 is FNYEAQ. Unmatched junction bases numbered 8, after V lost 0 bases and J lost 1 base. DNA for the CDR3: TGTGCCAGCAGCTTAGCCGACGACAGGGGTCGTTCCTACGAGCAGTACTTC. This gives the protein CASSLADDRGRSYEQYF.